This T cell receptor beta chain derives from a study of cytomegalovirus exposure and HLA in healthy donors. Study observations and caveats: One variant, a missense change in DCLRE1C, was linked in a later analysis to TCR beta V- and J-gene trimming. Cytomegalovirus association was listed for under 200 TCR beta chains.

V was cut by 5 bases and J by 1 base, with 8 bases left in between. CDR3 size: 13 residues. CDR1 is MNHNS and CDR2 is SASEGT in the germline V gene. The PCR had 60 Vbeta and 13 Jbeta primers. As originally analysed: The count from a later analysis was 79 million or so unique TCR beta chains, 9 million to 12 million of them shared. Assay used: immunoSEQ multiplex PCR; TCRdb lists only in-frame clones, some missing. The DNA gave D and trimming, while V, J and clone size come from that table. The top ten clones hold approximately 2.9% of a sample with 200,000 to 250,000 clones, approximately 80% of them seen once. Worth noting for this clone: The antigen is undetermined.

The rearrangement joins TRBV6-1 to TRBJ1-1; D call uncertain. The sample consisted of PBMCs. This clonotype was obtained from a man younger than 40 in good health and CMV-seronegative. DNA of the CDR3: TGTGCCAGCAGTTTACCGGGGAACACTGAAGCTTTCTTT. Amino acids: CASSLPGNTEAFF.